Sequencing of this T cell receptor (beta chain) was carried out in a study of blood T cell repertoires in COVID-19. The overall study: Researchers got acute and convalescent COVID-19 samples from the United States, Italy and Spain. Sources were T cells, B-cell-depleted T cells, or PBMCs; the material itself was cDNA or gDNA.

In the source study's methods: Reference gene primer amplification yielded estimated nucleated cell counts. Sequenced by immunoSEQ multiplex PCR; TCRdb stores in-frame clones only, minus some. V and J calls and clone size are as listed in that table; D and trimming were resolved from the DNA. Found here are 110,000 or so clones, about 88% of them singletons; the top ten hold 6.5% to 10%. Comments on this clone: The junction differs from germline at one of its ends, possibly a read error.

CDR3 size: 12 residues. The germline V gene encodes CDR1 MNHEY and CDR2 SVGEGT. The chain joins TRBV6-2 or TRBV6-3 to TRBJ2-5; D gene unclear. The sequenced sample was peripheral blood. The receptor was isolated from a woman aged 70-85 years who had recovered from COVID-19. CDR3 in DNA: TGTGCCAGCAGCTACTGGCGGGAGACCCAGTACTTC. Encoded protein: CASSYWRETQYF.